These T cell receptor beta chains were read from a single sample in a study of vaccination effects on CD4 cells after COVID-19. Measured with immunoSEQ multiplex PCR; TCRdb has only the in-frame clones, and not every one. The sample includes tens of thousands of clones, about two thirds of them seen just once. Their specific antigens are unknown. The material sequenced was CD4+ T cells from PBMCs cultured with SARS-CoV-2 spike peptides, taken after COVID-19 vaccination. The receptors stem from a human donor who received a COVID-19 vaccine. Each CDR3 is given with its conserved first and last residue.

CDR3 protein	V gene	J gene
CASSQDHAGDTEAFF	TRBV4-1	TRBJ1-1
CASSLTQGAGNTIYF	TRBV5-1	TRBJ1-3
CASSPDIQQYF	TRBV18	TRBJ2-7
CASGGIKKTGAQETQYF	TRBV19	TRBJ2-5
CASRRDSSSYEQYF	TRBV2	TRBJ2-7
CAISVGGANEKLFF	TRBV10-3	TRBJ1-4
CATSRGGGASSNQPQHF	TRBV24-1	TRBJ1-5
CASSLVGDEQYF	TRBV5-1	TRBJ2-7
CASSNRGIDEQYF	TRBV19	TRBJ2-7
CASSAGSSGLGYEQYF	TRBV19	TRBJ2-7
CASRGQWGAPLHF	TRBV19	TRBJ1-6
CATVGLGGYEQYF	TRBV10-3	TRBJ2-7
CSVRLFSPDTEAFF	TRBV29-1	TRBJ1-1
CSVPEKGDRKASQYF	TRBV29-1	TRBJ2-5
CASSARSTGTGYEQYF	TRBV11-3	TRBJ2-7
CASTDLSTDTQYF	TRBV6-5	TRBJ2-3
CASSESGEYEQYF	TRBV10-1	TRBJ2-7
CASRTSWGANVLTF	TRBV4-1	TRBJ2-6
CASRGQGVKTEAFF	TRBV3-1/TRBV3-2	TRBJ1-1
CASSPRLAGNGETQYF	TRBV18	TRBJ2-5
CASWTGSKYSNQPQHF	TRBV19	TRBJ1-5
CASSRQSSYNSPLHF	TRBV3-1/TRBV3-2	TRBJ1-6
CASSPDQNTGELFF	TRBV18	TRBJ2-2
CASTGQGVSPYEQYF	TRBV6-5	TRBJ2-7
CASRAGTTNYEQYF	TRBV23-1	TRBJ2-7
CASSSIGGGNQPQHF	TRBV19	TRBJ1-5
CASRTQGGSNQPQHF	TRBV6-5	TRBJ1-5
CASSRTGGVDNTGELFF	TRBV7-9	TRBJ2-2
CASSVQMDQVAFF	TRBV7-8	TRBJ1-1
CASSPKGRQGLRSDGGYTF	TRBV7-2	TRBJ1-2
CASSLGGLAVYEQYF	TRBV5-4	TRBJ2-7
CASSLSFYGYTF	TRBV12-3/TRBV12-4	TRBJ1-2